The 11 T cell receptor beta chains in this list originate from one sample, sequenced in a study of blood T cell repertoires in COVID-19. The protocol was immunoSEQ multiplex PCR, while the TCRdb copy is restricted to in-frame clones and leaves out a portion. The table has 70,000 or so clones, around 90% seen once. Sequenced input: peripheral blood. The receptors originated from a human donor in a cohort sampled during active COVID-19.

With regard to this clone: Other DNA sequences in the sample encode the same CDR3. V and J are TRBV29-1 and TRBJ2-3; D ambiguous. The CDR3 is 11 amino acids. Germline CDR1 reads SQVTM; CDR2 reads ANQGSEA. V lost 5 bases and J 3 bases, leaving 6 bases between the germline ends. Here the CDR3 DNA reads TGCAGCGTTAGGAGTACAGATACGCAGTATTTT. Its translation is CSVRSTDTQYF.

CDR3 protein: CASSFTRSSYEQYF. CDR3 DNA: TGTGCCAGCAGCTTTACTAGAAGCTCCTACGAGCAGTACTTC. The chain has TRBV7-2 and TRBJ2-7, with D maybe TRBD2 (5 bases). The CDR3 runs to 14 residues. V was cut by 3 bases and J by 0 bases, with 9 bases left in between. Germline V gene sequence: CDR1 SGHTA, CDR2 FQGNSA.

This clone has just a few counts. The CDR3 spells CASSLEGTSGRNEQFF. In DNA form, the CDR3 reads TGTGCCAGCAGCTTAGAAGGGACTAGCGGGAGGAATGAGCAGTTCTTC. This chain uses TRBV7-2 with TRBJ2-1; 15 nucleotides agree with TRBD2. Germline loops: CDR1 SGHTA, CDR2 FQGNSA. Unmatched junction bases numbered 2, after V lost 1 base and J lost 7 bases. This CDR3 has 16 residues. Using reference TRBV7-2 and TRBJ2-1 for the parts outside the CDR3, the full variable domain is GAGVSQSPSNKVTEKGKDVELRCDPISGHTALYWYRQSLGQGLEFLIYFQGNSAPDKSGLPSDRFSAERTGGSVSTLTIQRTQQEDSAVYLCASSLEGTSGRNEQFFGPGTRLTVL.

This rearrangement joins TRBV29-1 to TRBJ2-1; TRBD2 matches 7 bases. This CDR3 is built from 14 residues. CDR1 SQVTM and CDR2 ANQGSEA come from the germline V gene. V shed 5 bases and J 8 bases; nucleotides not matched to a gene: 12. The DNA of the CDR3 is TGCAGCGTTCGTCGGGGGAGGGCCACAGATGAGCAGTTCTTC. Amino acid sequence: CSVRRGRATDEQFF.

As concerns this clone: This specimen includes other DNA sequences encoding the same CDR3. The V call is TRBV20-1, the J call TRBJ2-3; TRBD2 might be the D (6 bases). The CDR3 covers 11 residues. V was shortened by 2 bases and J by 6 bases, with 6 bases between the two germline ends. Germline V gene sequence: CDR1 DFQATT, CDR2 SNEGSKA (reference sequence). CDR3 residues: CSARLADTQYF. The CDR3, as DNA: TGCAGTGCTAGACTAGCGGATACGCAGTATTTT.

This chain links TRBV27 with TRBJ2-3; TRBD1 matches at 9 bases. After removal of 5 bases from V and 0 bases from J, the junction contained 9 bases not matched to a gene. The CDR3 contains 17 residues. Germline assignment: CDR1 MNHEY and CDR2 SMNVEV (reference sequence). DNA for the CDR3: TGTGCCAGCAGTCTCTCGGCCGGGACAGGGAGCACAGATACGCAGTATTTT. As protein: CASSLSAGTGSTDTQYF.

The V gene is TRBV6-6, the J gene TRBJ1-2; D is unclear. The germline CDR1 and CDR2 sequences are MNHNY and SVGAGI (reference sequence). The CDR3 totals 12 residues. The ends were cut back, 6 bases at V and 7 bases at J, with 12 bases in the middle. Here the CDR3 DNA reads TGTGCCAGCAGGGGCCAATACAGTGGCTACACCTTC. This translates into CASRGQYSGYTF.

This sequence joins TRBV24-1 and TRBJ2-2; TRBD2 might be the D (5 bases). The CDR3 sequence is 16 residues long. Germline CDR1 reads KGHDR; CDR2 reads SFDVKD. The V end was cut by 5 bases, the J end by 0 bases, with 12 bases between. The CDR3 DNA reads TGTGCCACCAGTGTCTTAAGCGGCGCGAACACCGGGGAGCTGTTTTTT. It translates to CATSVLSGANTGELFF.

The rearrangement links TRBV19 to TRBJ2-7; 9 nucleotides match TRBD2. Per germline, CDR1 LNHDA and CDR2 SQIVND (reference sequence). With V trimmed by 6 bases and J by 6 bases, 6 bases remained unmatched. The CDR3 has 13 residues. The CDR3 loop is CASSGGRAGEQYF. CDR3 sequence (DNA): TGTGCCAGTAGCGGCGGGAGGGCCGGCGAGCAGTACTTC.

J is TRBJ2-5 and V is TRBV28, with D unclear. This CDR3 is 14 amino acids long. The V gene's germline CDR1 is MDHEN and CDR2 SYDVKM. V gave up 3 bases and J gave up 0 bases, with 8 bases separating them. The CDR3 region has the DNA TGTGCCAGCAGTTTGGAAGGAGACCAAGAGACCCAGTACTTC. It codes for CASSLEGDQETQYF.

CDR3 sequence: CASSPGGSNTGELFF. In nucleotides, the CDR3 is TGTGCCAGCTCACCAGGCGGCTCGAACACCGGGGAGCTGTTTTTT. This sequence joins TRBV18 and TRBJ2-2; D is unclear. The germline V and J ends were trimmed by 2 bases and 0 bases, with 7 bases remaining between them. The length of the CDR3 is 15 residues. CDR1 and CDR2 (germline): KGHSH, LQKENI.